Below, one T cell receptor beta chain is given with its context. Using immunoSEQ multiplex PCR, the repertoire was profiled, and TCRdb retains in-frame clones only, with some absent. The profile covers under 300,000 clones, with roughly 87% appearing a single time and around 7.8% taken by the ten largest. Per germline, CDR1 SGHRS and CDR2 YFSETQ. The CDR3 has 15 amino acids. V was shortened by 2 bases and J by 6 bases, with 14 bases between the two germline ends. This sample was taken from a study of blood T cell repertoires in COVID-19. The receptor was derived from a man between 60 and 75 years old who had recovered from COVID-19. The rearrangement joins TRBV5-1 to TRBJ2-2; D might be TRBD1 (5 bases). The material sequenced was peripheral blood. The DNA for the CDR3 is TGCGCCAGCAGCTTACTCGGGCAGGGCGCCGGGGAGCTGTTTTTT. Translating it yields CASSLLGQGAGELFF.